This T cell receptor (beta chain) was profiled in a study of T-cell reconstitution after alpha-beta-depleted transplantation in children. This clonotype was counted a few times. As yet, its antigen is unknown. The V segment lost 3 bases and the J segment 9 bases; nucleotides outside the gene matches: 6. The CDR3 has 14 amino acids. Overall study findings and caveats: After one year, T-cell counts and TCRbeta diversity mostly came from new T cells. It was reported that alpha-beta T cells came from several hundred expanded graft clones (about two months after transplant). Diversity of TCRbeta at day 60 was high in some patients, arising from surviving recipient T cells and thymic progenitors.

A library of TCRbeta sequences, prepared with unique molecular identifiers, was generated. TCRdb processed the PCR reads anew with MiXCR; each CDR3 protein has one entry. The sample records about 980,000 distinct CDR3 sequences, about 29% being singletons. The receptor comes from a boy in the first two years of life who had a stem cell transplant for SCID, so the T cells may come from the graft donor. The starting material was PBMCs, mostly from graft donor cells, obtained 360 days after TCRalphabeta/CD19-depleted stem cell transplant. V usage is TRBV12-3 or TRBV12-4 and J usage is TRBJ2-1; 9 nucleotides agree with TRBD2. The CDR3 region is CASSLRGGLGEQFF. Written as DNA, the CDR3 is TGTGCCAGCAGTTTGCGGGGGGGTTTAGGTGAGCAGTTCTTC.